This T cell receptor beta chain was sequenced for a study of T cell repertoires in aging, cancer and after chemotherapy. The template was genomic DNA from peripheral blood, not RNA. The table lists this clonotype with a few counts. Multiplex touch-down PCR with TRB-A/B primers amplified rearranged V-D-J TRB sequences. Using its own MiXCR run on the multiplex PCR reads, TCRdb lists one record per CDR3 protein. The sample consists of 9,500 or so distinct CDR3 sequences, around 22% of them appearing once. This sequence originates from a human donor in good health. The material sequenced was blood.

DNA for the CDR3: TGTGCCAGCAGAATACTGGGACAGGGAACTAATGAAAAACTGTTTTTT. It yields the protein CASRILGQGTNEKLFF. The chain joins TRBV6-6 to TRBJ1-4, with 9 bases fitting TRBD1. V shed 6 bases and J 1 base; nucleotides not matched to a gene: 6. In germline, CDR1 is MNHNY, CDR2 SVGAGI (reference sequence). The CDR3 has 16 residues.